A selection of T cell receptor beta chains follows, all from one sample in a study of cytomegalovirus exposure and HLA in healthy donors. Measured with immunoSEQ multiplex PCR; TCRdb has only the in-frame clones, and not every one. The sample shows 120,000 or so clones, about 80% of them seen only once. The material sequenced was PBMCs. These receptors were collected from a man aged 25-45 years in good health and CMV-seronegative. The CDR3 runs from the conserved cysteine through the conserved F or W. A D gene is named only where the DNA matches it firmly. Some rows have no size entry. The others give once, few or many, or a class for an expanded clone.

cdr3_aa: CASSYSGGEGTDTQYF
d_call: TRBD2
v_call: TRBV6-5
j_call: TRBJ2-3
clone_size: NA

cdr3_aa: CASSINRGPNEAFF
d_call: TRBD1
v_call: TRBV19
j_call: TRBJ1-1
clone_size: NA

cdr3_aa: CASSPSAGGGRIEQFF
d_call: TRBD2
v_call: TRBV9
j_call: TRBJ2-1
clone_size: NA

cdr3_aa: CASSLVAGGTDTQYF
d_call: TRBD2
v_call: TRBV7-6
j_call: TRBJ2-3
clone_size: NA

cdr3_aa: CASSPSWREVSYEQYF
d_call: TRBD2
v_call: TRBV11-3
j_call: TRBJ2-7
clone_size: NA

cdr3_aa: CASSLSEAGTGELFF
d_call: NA
v_call: TRBV27
j_call: TRBJ2-2
clone_size: few

cdr3_aa: CASSLLGRDYEQYF
d_call: NA
v_call: TRBV27
j_call: TRBJ2-7
clone_size: NA

cdr3_aa: CASSATTKSSYNEQFF
d_call: NA
v_call: TRBV2
j_call: TRBJ2-1
clone_size: NA

cdr3_aa: CATGRGGNTIYF
d_call: NA
v_call: TRBV14
j_call: TRBJ1-3
clone_size: NA

cdr3_aa: CASSFTAAGFGELFF
d_call: NA
v_call: TRBV28
j_call: TRBJ2-2
clone_size: NA

cdr3_aa: CASSILDRSYEQYF
d_call: NA
v_call: TRBV19
j_call: TRBJ2-7
clone_size: NA

cdr3_aa: CASSQDREYGYTF
d_call: TRBD1
v_call: TRBV7-2
j_call: TRBJ1-2
clone_size: NA

cdr3_aa: CASRSPTRADTQYF
d_call: NA
v_call: TRBV4-1
j_call: TRBJ2-3
clone_size: once

cdr3_aa: CASSTTKNTEAFF
d_call: NA
v_call: TRBV6-1
j_call: TRBJ1-1
clone_size: NA

cdr3_aa: CASSQGGANQPQHF
d_call: NA
v_call: TRBV2
j_call: TRBJ1-5
clone_size: NA

cdr3_aa: CAWSAGTGVEQYF
d_call: TRBD1
v_call: TRBV30
j_call: TRBJ2-5
clone_size: NA